Presented here are 23 T cell receptor beta chains from one specimen sequenced in a study of T-cell reconstitution after alpha-beta-depleted transplantation in children. It was with unique molecular identifiers that the TCRbeta library was prepared. Each CDR3 protein is one row after TCRdb ran MiXCR on the PCR reads. Seen here are approximately 300,000 distinct CDR3 sequences, over 7% observed once, and the top ten hold about 8.2%. The antigens of these receptors remain unknown. General study points: T-cell counts and diversity at one year post-transplant came mainly from newly produced T cells.

The sample in question was peripheral blood, obtained 360 days after TCRalphabeta/CD19-depleted stem cell transplant. These TCRs come from a female patient aged 2-15 years who had a stem cell transplant for Fanconi anemia, so the T cells may come from the graft donor.

This clonotype was counted at least ten times. The chain combines TRBV29-1 with TRBJ2-3; TRBD1 matches at 10 bases. Germline CDR1 reads SQVTM; CDR2 reads ANQGSEA. J was trimmed by 4 bases and V by 3 bases; bases with no gene match: 7. This CDR3 contains 15 residues. Written as DNA, the CDR3 is TGCAGCGTTGAGGGGACCGGGACAGGGGCAGATACGCAGTATTTT. Residues: CSVEGTGTGADTQYF.

Of note for this clonotype: A junction end diverges from the germline sequence, so it may reflect a read error. This rearrangement joins TRBV7-3 to TRBJ1-1; D is undetermined. Germline V gene sequence: CDR1 SGHTA, CDR2 FQGTGA. The CDR3 totals 13 residues. As DNA, the CDR3 is TGTGCCAGCAGCTTATATGAGAACGCTGAAGCTTTCTTT. This encodes CASSLYENAEAFF.

This clonotype came up a few times. This sequence joins TRBV5-1 and TRBJ1-1; maybe TRBD1 (6 bases). Germline lookup yields CDR1 SGHRS and CDR2 YFSETQ. V was trimmed by 5 bases and J by 3 bases, leaving 17 bases between them. The CDR3 is 15 residues long. The CDR3 spells CASSRFGGRDTEAFF. The CDR3, as DNA: TGCGCCAGCAGTAGGTTTGGGGGCAGGGACACTGAAGCTTTCTTT.

This clonotype came up many times. The chain links TRBV28 to TRBJ1-2; D remains ambiguous. The germline V and J ends were trimmed by 3 bases and 0 bases, with 17 bases remaining between them. CDR1 is MDHEN, CDR2 SYDVKM, per germline. The CDR3 totals 17 residues. The DNA of the CDR3 is TGTGCCAGCAGTTTTACGAGTCCGGAGAATACTAACTATGGCTACACCTTC. It yields the protein CASSFTSPENTNYGYTF.

This clonotype was detected many times. The chain is built from TRBV7-2 and TRBJ2-3; D not certain. Germline values: CDR1 SGHTA, CDR2 FQGNSA. V was shortened by 0 bases and J by 0 bases, with 10 bases between the two germline ends. The CDR3 is 16 residues long. The CDR3, as DNA: TGTGCCAGCAGCTTAGCAATAGCAATAAGCACAGATACGCAGTATTTT. Encoded protein: CASSLAIAISTDTQYF.

This clonotype was counted only a few times. The rearrangement links TRBV13 to TRBJ1-4; 9 nucleotides agree with TRBD1. With V trimmed by 4 bases and J by 0 bases, 9 bases remained unmatched. Germline assignment: CDR1 PRHDT and CDR2 FYEKMQ (reference sequence). This CDR3 has 18 residues. This CDR3 reads CASSSGQGKLTTNEKLFF. The CDR3 DNA follows: TGTGCCAGCAGCTCCGGACAGGGGAAGTTGACAACTAATGAAAAACTGTTTTTT.

This clonotype was counted ten times or more. V is TRBV12-3 or TRBV12-4 and J is TRBJ1-4; no firm D call. The V and J ends lost 7 bases and 12 bases respectively, with 21 bases between them. The CDR3 runs 14 residues. CDR3 in amino acids: CASTPGPVAFELFF. CDR3 DNA: TGTGCCAGCACCCCGGGCCCGGTTGCGTTCGAACTGTTTTTT.

This clonotype has at least ten counts. The rearrangement uses TRBV7-2 and TRBJ2-7; D ambiguous. The CDR3 consists of 14 residues. The V gene lost 1 base and the J gene lost 2 bases, with 9 bases spanning the gap. The V gene's germline CDR1 is SGHTA and CDR2 FQGNSA. CDR3 residues: CASSLVGGTYEQYV. CDR3 nucleotide sequence: TGTGCCAGCAGCTTAGTCGGCGGTACCTACGAGCAGTACGTC.

This clonotype has a count of ten or more. The chain couples TRBV29-1 to TRBJ2-7; possibly TRBD1 or TRBD2 for D (5 bases each). CDR3 length equals 12 residues. V gave up 7 bases and J gave up 1 base, with 11 bases separating them. CDR1 and CDR2 (germline): SQVTM, ANQGSEA. As DNA, the CDR3 is TGCAGCGCCGGGACCGTTTCCTACGAGCAGTACTTC. It codes for CSAGTVSYEQYF.

This clonotype was seen at least ten times. The chain joins TRBV29-1 to TRBJ1-2; possibly TRBD1 for D (5 bases). This CDR3 region has 13 residues. Trimming removed 4 bases at V and 4 bases at J, with 13 bases between. The germline V gene encodes CDR1 SQVTM and CDR2 ANQGSEA. The CDR3 region has the DNA TGCAGCGTTGGGTTGGCAGGGCTCTATGGCTACACCTTC. This encodes CSVGLAGLYGYTF.

This clonotype was observed many times. This chain connects TRBV4-1 to TRBJ1-2; 9 nucleotides match TRBD1. Germline CDR1 is MGHRA and CDR2 is YSYEKL. Trimming took 0 bases from V and 7 from J; bases not matched to a gene: 9. The CDR3 sequence is 16 residues long. CDR3 loop: CASSQEEGQGRTGYTF. In DNA, the CDR3 is TGCGCCAGCAGCCAAGAAGAGGGACAGGGAAGAACTGGCTACACCTTC.

The table lists this clonotype with many counts. The chain couples TRBV7-9 to TRBJ2-7; 9 bases are shared with TRBD2. The CDR3 extends over 14 amino acids. The V gene's germline CDR1 is SEHNR and CDR2 FQNEAQ (reference sequence). V lost 2 bases and J lost 10; bases outside the gene matches: 9. The CDR3 is CASSLKGSSGNQYF. The CDR3 nucleotides are TGTGCCAGCAGCTTAAAAGGGTCTAGCGGGAACCAGTACTTC. The full variable domain, rest sourced from reference TRBV7-9 and TRBJ2-7, is DTGVSQNPRHKITKRGQNVTFRCDPISEHNRLYWYRQTLGQGPEFLTYFQNEAQLEKSRLLSDRFSAERPKGSFSTLEIQRTEQGDSAMYLCASSLKGSSGNQYFGPGTRLTVT.

V and J are TRBV11-1 and TRBJ2-7, with D possibly matching TRBD2 (6 bases). The V end was cut by 8 bases, the J end by 0 bases, with 17 bases between. CDR3 length: 15 residues. CDR1 and CDR2 from the germline V gene are SGHAT and FQDESV (reference sequence). The DNA of the CDR3 is TGTGCCAGCTCGAAAGCGGGTCTAAGCTCCTACGAGCAGTACTTC. Translated, it gives CASSKAGLSSYEQYF.

This clonotype was seen a few times. The chain joins TRBV5-1 to TRBJ2-1, with 12 bases that match TRBD1. The CDR3 totals 15 residues. CDR1 is SGHRS and CDR2 is YFSETQ in the germline V gene. V lost 4 bases, J lost 9 bases, and 8 bases stayed unmatched. CDR3 residues: CASSPGTGGGGEQFF. In DNA form, the CDR3 reads TGCGCCAGCAGCCCAGGGACAGGGGGCGGCGGTGAGCAGTTCTTC.

This clonotype was detected only a few times. The rearrangement joins TRBV5-5 to TRBJ2-3; 11 positions match TRBD2. Germline CDR1 and CDR2: SGHKS and YYEKEE (reference sequence). The CDR3 runs 16 residues. The V and J ends lost 4 bases and 1 base, in that order; junction bases with no gene match: 5. The CDR3 DNA is TGTGCCAGCAGCCCCCTTAGCGGGGGGGGCACAGATACGCAGTATTTT. Translation: CASSPLSGGGTDTQYF.

This clonotype has just a few counts. The gene calls are TRBV20-1 and TRBJ2-1, with TRBD1 matching 7 bases. V lost 7 bases, J lost 7 bases, and 1 base stayed unmatched. The length of the CDR3 is 10 residues. CDR1 and CDR2 (germline): DFQATT, SNEGSKA (reference sequence). The DNA of the CDR3 is TGCAGTGGCAGGGGGAATGAGCAGTTCTTC. Translation: CSGRGNEQFF.

Ten or more counts support this clonotype. The V and J genes are TRBV11-2 and TRBJ2-3; 7 bases align to TRBD2. The germline V gene encodes CDR1 SGHAT and CDR2 FQNNGV. There are 14 residues in the CDR3. V dropped 5 bases and J dropped 0; count of bases not matched to a gene: 2. CDR3 sequence (DNA): TGTGCCAGCAGCAGCGGGATCAGCACAGATACGCAGTATTTT. Amino acids: CASSSGISTDTQYF.

The rearrangement joins TRBV3-1 to TRBJ2-3, with 9 bases fitting TRBD1. The junction had 7 bases not matched to a gene; V was cut back by 4 bases and J by 5 bases. Germline loops: CDR1 LGHDT, CDR2 YNNKEL (reference sequence). The CDR3 is made up of 15 amino acids. The CDR3 loop reads CASSRNRGPEDTQYF. CDR3 sequence (DNA): TGTGCCAGCAGCCGCAACAGGGGGCCGGAAGATACGCAGTATTTT.

The J gene is TRBJ1-5, the V gene TRBV19; TRBD1 might be the D (5 bases). Trimming cost V 6 bases and J 0 bases, with 12 bases left between them. The CDR3 covers 15 residues. Germline V gives CDR1 LNHDA, CDR2 SQIVND (reference sequence). The CDR3 loop is CASRRGRASNQPQHF. The CDR3 DNA sequence: TGTGCCAGTAGGCGGGGGAGGGCTAGCAATCAGCCCCAGCATTTT.

This sequence joins TRBV4-2 and TRBJ2-1; 15 bases are shared with TRBD2. Germline CDR1 reads LGHNA; CDR2 reads YNFKEQ. With V trimmed by 4 bases and J by 8 bases, 9 bases remained unmatched. The CDR3 is made up of 17 amino acids. In DNA form, the CDR3 reads TGTGCCAGCAGCCCCGGACTAGCGGGGGGGTTCTTGTATGAGCAGTTCTTC. This sequence encodes CASSPGLAGGFLYEQFF.

This clonotype showed up many times. The chain recombines TRBV5-1 with TRBJ2-5, with TRBD2 matching over 7 bases. Germline V gene lookup returns CDR1 SGHRS and CDR2 YFSETQ. The CDR3 is made up of 13 amino acids. The V gene end was trimmed by 2 bases and the J gene end by 3 bases; junction bases not matched to a gene: 1. Here the CDR3 reads CASSFRGEETQYF. Here the CDR3 DNA reads TGCGCCAGCAGCTTCCGGGGGGAAGAGACCCAGTACTTC. The entire variable domain, with the rest obtained from reference TRBV5-1 and TRBJ2-5, is as follows: KAGVTQTPRYLIKTRGQQVTLSCSPISGHRSVSWYQQTPGQGLQFLFEYFSETQRNKGNFPGRFSGRQFSNSRSEMNVSTLELGDSALYLCASSFRGEETQYFGPGTRLLVL.

This clonotype has only a few counts. The chain combines TRBV6-5 with TRBJ1-6; D is ambiguous. V shed 0 bases and J shed 4 bases, with 7 bases lying between them. The CDR3 has 15 amino acids. Germline-derived CDR1 and CDR2 are MNHEY and SVGAGI. CDR3 bases: TGTGCCAGCAGTTACTCCTGGAGATATAATTCACCCCTCCACTTT. Its protein is CASSYSWRYNSPLHF.

This clonotype turned up a few times. CDR3 DNA sequence: TGCAGTGCGGACAGGAGGGCCACTGAAGCTTTCTTT. Translated, it gives CSADRRATEAFF. The V and J genes are TRBV20-1 and TRBJ1-1, with 7 bases aligning to TRBD1. Germline loops: CDR1 DFQATT, CDR2 SNEGSKA (reference sequence). Germline trimming cut 6 bases from V and 4 bases from J; bases unmatched to any gene: 5. This CDR3 contains 12 residues.